This TCR beta chain stems from a study of cytomegalovirus exposure and HLA in healthy donors. Study-level information: HLA-typed donors were the source of approximately 85 million unique TCRs held in an early data release.

Per the germline V gene, CDR1 is SGHAT and CDR2 is FQNNGV. The CDR3 runs to 15 residues. Trimming stripped 5 bases from V and 0 bases from J, with 13 bases between. Primers: 60 Vbeta forward and 13 Jbeta reverse. Method: immunoSEQ multiplex PCR; TCRdb's copy keeps in-frame clones and lacks some. The specimen's table records under 200,000 clones. In regard to this clone: Its target is not known.

Findings and caveats of the study: A reported reduction in N-insertions relative to the approximately 600-donor mean was seen in an Asian-associated ancestry cluster in a later analysis. Later analysis showed most CMV-associated TCR beta chains appearing HLA-restricted.

V and J are TRBV11-2 and TRBJ2-5, with D possibly matching TRBD2 (5 bases). Sequences were obtained from PBMCs. The clonotype originates from a man aged 25 to 40 in good health and CMV-seronegative. The CDR3 sequence is CASSPGSGYQETQYF. The CDR3 DNA sequence: TGTGCCAGCAGCCCGGGCAGCGGATACCAAGAGACCCAGTACTTC.